This is a list of T cell receptor beta chains from one sample in a study of follicular helper T cells after annual influenza vaccination. Only in-frame clones appear in the TCRdb table, and some are missing; sequencing was by immunoSEQ multiplex PCR. The sample carries some 6,700 clones, approximately 80% recorded once. Sequenced material: CXCR5- memory CD4+ T cells sorted from blood, taken 7 days after influenza vaccination. These receptors came from an adult who received the influenza vaccine. CDR3s include the opening cysteine and the closing phenylalanine or tryptophan. D genes are given only for firm matches. Size is stated for part of the rows, as once, few or many counts, or as a class when the clone is expanded.

abundance	v_gene	d_gene	j_gene	len	CDR3nt	CDR3aa
.	TRBV5-1	.	TRBJ2-2	16	TGCGCCAGCAGCTTGAGTTTCGGTCTCCCCACCGGGGAGCTGTTTTTT	CASSLSFGLPTGELFF
few	TRBV4-1	.	TRBJ2-7	12	TGCGCCAGCAGCCAATTAGGGGGCGAGCAGTACTTC	CASSQLGGEQYF
.	TRBV11-2	.	TRBJ2-5	16	TGTGCCAGCAGCTTAGCTGTAGTCGTGGGGGTAGAGACCCAGTACTTC	CASSLAVVVGVETQYF
once	TRBV18	.	TRBJ1-2	15	TGTGCCAGCTCACCAAACCGAGACTGGGACTATGGCTACACCTTC	CASSPNRDWDYGYTF
.	TRBV6-1	TRBD2	TRBJ2-1	15	TGTGCCAGCCCCCCTGAAGGACTAGCAGGCGGTGAGCAGTTCTTC	CASPPEGLAGGEQFF
.	TRBV19	.	TRBJ2-6	14	TGTGCCAGTAGTGGTATCTCTGGGGCCAACGTCCTGACTTTC	CASSGISGANVLTF
.	TRBV7-2	TRBD1	TRBJ2-7	14	TGTGCCAGCAGCTTGTGGACAGGGACCTACGAGCAGTACTTC	CASSLWTGTYEQYF
.	TRBV5-1	TRBD1	TRBJ2-7	14	TGCGCCAGCAGCTTGGAGGGGGCCTCCTACGAGCAGTACTTC	CASSLEGASYEQYF
.	TRBV27	TRBD1	TRBJ1-2	14	TGTGCCACCAGAGGACAGGCCAAATTGAATGGCTACACCTTC	CATRGQAKLNGYTF
.	TRBV5-1	.	TRBJ1-6	16	TGCGCCAGCAGCTTGTCAGTCCCCACGGCTAGTTCACCCCTCCACTTT	CASSLSVPTASSPLHF
once	TRBV5-1	.	TRBJ2-3	13	TGCGCCAGCACTGAGGTCGGCACAGATACGCAGTATTTT	CASTEVGTDTQYF
.	TRBV6-4	.	TRBJ1-2	15	TGTGCCAGCAGTGACTCGGCGACAGCTAACTATGGCTACACCTTC	CASSDSATANYGYTF
.	TRBV6-1	TRBD2	TRBJ2-5	14	TGTGCCAGCGGCGGGCGGGAGGATCAAAAGACCCAGTACTTC	CASGGREDQKTQYF
.	TRBV2	.	TRBJ2-7	12	TGTGCCAGCACTGGTGAATCCTACGAGCAGTACTTC	CASTGESYEQYF
.	TRBV5-6	TRBD1	TRBJ1-1	15	TGTGCCAGCAGTCTACCGGGACAGTTGAACACTGAAGCTTTCTTT	CASSLPGQLNTEAFF
.	TRBV7-9	TRBD1	TRBJ1-2	13	TGTGCCAGCAGCTCACAGGGGGCGCGGGGCTACACCTTC	CASSSQGARGYTF
.	TRBV20-1	.	TRBJ1-2	11	TGCAGTGCTCAGTCTAACTATGGCTACACCTTC	CSAQSNYGYTF
.	TRBV2	.	TRBJ2-5	15	TGTGCCAGCAGTGCATCCGGGAACACAATCGAGACCCAGTACTTC	CASSASGNTIETQYF
.	TRBV5-1	.	TRBJ2-7	14	TGCGCCAGCAGCACCGCTGAGGGGACCTACGAGCAGTACTTC	CASSTAEGTYEQYF
.	TRBV27	.	TRBJ2-7	13	TGTGCCAGCATGGGTTGGGCAGAATACGAGCAGTACTTC	CASMGWAEYEQYF
once	TRBV5-4	.	TRBJ2-7	14	TGTGCCAGCAGCTCCCCCCAAGGGGTTGGCGAGCAGTACTTC	CASSSPQGVGEQYF
once	TRBV28	TRBD1	TRBJ1-1	14	TGTGCCAGCAGTTCTGGACAGGCTAACACTGAAGCTTTCTTT	CASSSGQANTEAFF
few	TRBV2	TRBD1	TRBJ2-7	15	TGTGCCAGCAGTAAAGACAGGGCTTCCCTCGGAGAGCAGTACTTC	CASSKDRASLGEQYF
.	TRBV11-2	.	TRBJ2-5	15	TGTGCCAGCAGCTTAGAACGACGGGTGGAAGAGACCCAGTACTTC	CASSLERRVEETQYF
.	TRBV11-2	.	TRBJ1-1	14	TGTGCCAGCAGCGTCGAAATTGGGAACACTGAAGCTTTCTTT	CASSVEIGNTEAFF